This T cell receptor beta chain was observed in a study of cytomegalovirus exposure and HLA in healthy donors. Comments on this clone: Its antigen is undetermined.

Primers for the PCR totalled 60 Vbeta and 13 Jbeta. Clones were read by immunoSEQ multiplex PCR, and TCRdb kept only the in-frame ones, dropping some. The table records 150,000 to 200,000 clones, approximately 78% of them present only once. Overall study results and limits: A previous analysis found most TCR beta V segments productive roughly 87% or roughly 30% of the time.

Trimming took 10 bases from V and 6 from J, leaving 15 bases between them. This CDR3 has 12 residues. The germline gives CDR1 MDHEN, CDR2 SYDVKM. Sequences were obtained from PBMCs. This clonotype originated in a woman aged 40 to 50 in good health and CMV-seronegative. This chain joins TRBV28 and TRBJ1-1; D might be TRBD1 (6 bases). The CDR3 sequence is CATQGTVSEAFF. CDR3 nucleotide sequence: TGTGCCACTCAGGGGACGGTTTCTGAAGCTTTCTTT.